This T cell receptor beta chain was identified during a study of early T cells in non-severe SARS-CoV-2 infection. Regarding the study as a whole: Anti-spike CD8 specificities were favored by VDJdb matching, whose results missed private and CD4 specificities.

From the 5' RACE reads, TCRdb called clonotypes with MiXCR, one entry per CDR3 protein. Among more than 65,000 distinct CDR3 sequences listed, approximately 13% were seen once. This clonotype appeared a few times. The antigen remains undetermined. Germline V gives CDR1 SGHTA, CDR2 FQGNSA. The CDR3 covers 11 residues. V was shortened by 4 bases and J by 8 bases, with 6 bases between the two germline ends. The sequenced sample consisted of whole blood. This chain uses TRBV7-2 with TRBJ2-1; D not resolved. The clonotype was recovered from an adult who was a healthcare worker with PCR-confirmed SARS-CoV-2 infection or an uninfected control (not recorded which). CDR3 in amino acids: CASSSRHEQFF. The CDR3 nucleotides are TGTGCCAGCAGCTCGCGCCATGAGCAGTTCTTC.